The clone carrying this T cell receptor (beta chain) showed up many times. These data originate in a study of T cells after yellow fever vaccination. Looked up from germline, CDR1 is DFQATT and CDR2 is SNEGSKA (reference sequence). The CDR3 runs to 14 residues. V was pared by 5 bases and J by 8 bases, with 12 bases of the junction left unmatched. 5'RACE template switching generated TCR cDNA, adding a universal primer site and UMIs. TCRdb ran MiXCR on the 5' RACE reads and lists one entry per CDR3 protein. The sample has some 240,000 distinct CDR3 sequences, 3.6% seen once. The source is a man in his late teens or twenties who received the YFV17D yellow fever vaccine. The sequences come from PBMCs, collected 15 days after the yellow fever booster vaccination. This sequence joins TRBV20-1 and TRBJ1-2; 9 positions match TRBD1. The CDR3 loop is CSAFTRDRASGYTF. The CDR3 nucleotides are TGCAGTGCTTTTACCCGGGACAGGGCTTCGGGCTACACCTTC.